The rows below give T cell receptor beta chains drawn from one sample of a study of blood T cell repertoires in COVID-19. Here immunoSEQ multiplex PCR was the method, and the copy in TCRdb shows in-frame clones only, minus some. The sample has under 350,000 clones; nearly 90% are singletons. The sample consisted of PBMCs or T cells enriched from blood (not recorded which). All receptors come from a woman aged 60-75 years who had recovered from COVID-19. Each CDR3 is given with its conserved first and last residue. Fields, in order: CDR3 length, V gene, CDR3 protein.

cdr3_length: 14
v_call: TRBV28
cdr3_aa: CASSQQDSFYGYTF

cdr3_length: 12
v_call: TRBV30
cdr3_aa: CAWSYRNEKLFF

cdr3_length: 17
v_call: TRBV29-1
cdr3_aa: CSVEGAGSPSNTGELFF

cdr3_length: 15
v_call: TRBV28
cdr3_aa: CASSRGSLGVYEQYF

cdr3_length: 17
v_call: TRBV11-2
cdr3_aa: CASSLAYMGLDGSPLHF

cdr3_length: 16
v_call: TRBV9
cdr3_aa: CASSSPGQGPGGEQFF

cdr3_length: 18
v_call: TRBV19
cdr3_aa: CASSPSSLRTGNRNTIYF

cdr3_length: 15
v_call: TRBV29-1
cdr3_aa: CSVNSLGGDTDTQYF

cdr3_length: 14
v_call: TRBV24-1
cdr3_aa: CATSGSGRGDEQYF

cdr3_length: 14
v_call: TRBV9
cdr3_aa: CASSVFGGRDTQYF

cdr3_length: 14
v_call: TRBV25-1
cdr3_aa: CASSDSGFRNGYTF

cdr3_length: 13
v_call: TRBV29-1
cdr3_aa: CSVYTGSGYGYTF

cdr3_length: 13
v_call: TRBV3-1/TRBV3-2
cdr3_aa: CASSHPQGPNAFF

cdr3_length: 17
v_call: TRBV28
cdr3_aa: CASSFSQGSPSNQPQHF

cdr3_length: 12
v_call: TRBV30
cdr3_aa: CAWSISSRWRFF

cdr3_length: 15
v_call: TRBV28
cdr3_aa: CASSSPPKRAYEQYF

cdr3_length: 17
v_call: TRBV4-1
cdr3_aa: CASSQVRASGGTDTQYF

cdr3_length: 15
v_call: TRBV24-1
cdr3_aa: CATGGTGGKQETQYF

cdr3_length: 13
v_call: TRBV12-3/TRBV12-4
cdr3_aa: CASSSGRSYGYTF

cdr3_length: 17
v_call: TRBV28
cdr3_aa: CASSFSLTSGFTGELFF

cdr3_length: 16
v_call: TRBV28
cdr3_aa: CASSFLIRGSGNTIYF

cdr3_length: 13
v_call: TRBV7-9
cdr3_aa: CASSSQGIGGYTF

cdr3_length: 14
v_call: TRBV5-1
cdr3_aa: CASSVGTGMEGYTF

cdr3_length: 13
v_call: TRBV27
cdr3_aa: CASSPDRDQPQHF

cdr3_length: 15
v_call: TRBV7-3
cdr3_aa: CASSFSGSQDYEQYF

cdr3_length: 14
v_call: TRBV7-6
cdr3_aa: CASSPRYSTDTQYF